This T cell receptor (beta chain) was recorded in a study of identical twins. Germline values: CDR1 SGHTA, CDR2 FQGNSA. The CDR3 extends over 15 amino acids. After removal of 4 bases from V and 6 bases from J, the junction contained 6 bases not matched to a gene. Via MiXCR, TCRdb re-called the 5' RACE reads, giving one row per CDR3 protein. The sample has fewer than 550,000 distinct CDR3 sequences, around 15% seen once. This clonotype was counted a few times. The antigen is undetermined. Study-wide findings and caveats: Within cord blood, abundant beta clonotypes carried fewer insertions, but memory repertoires showed no such trend.

Each donor (without exception) was a healthy Caucasian. These records were also assigned to another study, of yellow fever vaccine responses in identical twins.

The chain couples TRBV7-2 to TRBJ1-5, with 10 positions matching TRBD1. The sequence was collected from a woman aged 18-29 years in good health. Material for sequencing was CD4+ T cells sorted from blood. Here the CDR3 reads CASSSGTGVTQPQHF. The CDR3 DNA is TGTGCCAGCAGCTCCGGGACAGGGGTTACTCAGCCCCAGCATTTT. The variable domain in full, completed from reference TRBV7-2 and TRBJ1-5, reads GAGVSQSPSNKVTEKGKDVELRCDPISGHTALYWYRQSLGQGLEFLIYFQGNSAPDKSGLPSDRFSAERTGGSVSTLTIQRTQQEDSAVYLCASSSGTGVTQPQHFGDGTRLSIL.